This TCR beta chain is from a study of cytomegalovirus exposure and HLA in healthy donors. Concerning this clone itself: The target antigen is unknown.

J lost 2 bases, V lost 1 base, and 3 bases had no gene match. CDR3 length equals 15 residues. CDR1 and CDR2 from the germline V gene are SGHVS and FNYEAQ. Whole-study findings and limits: Among TCR sequences, most were rare, though some public TCRs appeared in many donors. The study recorded about 160 TCR beta chains that were cytomegalovirus-associated. Roughly uniform depth of sequencing across donors was assumed in presence/absence analyses. Later analysis identified a missense DCLRE1C variant that was linked to TCR beta V- and J-gene trimming.

A multiplex PCR was run with 60 Vbeta primers and 13 Jbeta primers. Sequenced by immunoSEQ multiplex PCR; TCRdb stores in-frame clones only, minus some. The sample consists of some 270,000 clones, nearly 95% of them appearing once. The chain is built from TRBV7-6 and TRBJ2-7; TRBD1 matches at 9 bases. The sequenced material came from PBMCs. This receptor was identified in a girl aged 2 to 9 in good health and CMV-seronegative. CDR3 amino acids: CASSLGRTGAYEQYF. Written as DNA, the CDR3 is TGTGCCAGCAGCTTAGGGCGGACAGGGGCCTACGAGCAGTACTTC.